This TCR beta chain was identified during a study of shared clonotypes between healthy human individuals. Notes on the study in general: What naive subsets generally showed was a larger estimated richness than memory subsets showed.

Note on this clone: Its cognate antigen is unknown.

CDR3 length: 15 residues. The ends lost 5 bases at V and 4 bases at J; junction bases unmatched: 5. The germline gives CDR1 MDHEN, CDR2 SYDVKM. The assay was immunoSEQ multiplex PCR, and TCRdb's table has in-frame clones only and misses some. The table shows approximately 2.5 million clones, with about 92% occurring only once. This clonotype was sampled from a man aged 18 to 29 in good health. The gene calls are TRBV28 and TRBJ2-7; 13 bases match TRBD2. Sequences were obtained from naive CD4+ T cells sorted from blood. Subset of the sample: CD45RA+ positively selected. CDR3 in amino acids: CASSTTSGGAYEQYF. CDR3 coding DNA: TGTGCCAGCAGTACCACTAGCGGGGGGGCTTACGAGCAGTACTTC.